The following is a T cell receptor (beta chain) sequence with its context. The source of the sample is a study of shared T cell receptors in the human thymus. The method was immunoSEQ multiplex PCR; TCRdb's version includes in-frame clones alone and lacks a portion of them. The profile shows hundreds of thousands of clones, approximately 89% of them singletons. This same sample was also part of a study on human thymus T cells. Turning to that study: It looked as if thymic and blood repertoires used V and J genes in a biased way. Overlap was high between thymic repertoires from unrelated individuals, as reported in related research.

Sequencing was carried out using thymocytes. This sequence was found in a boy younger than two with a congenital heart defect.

This chain's CDR3 is CASSLVTLAASYEQYF. The CDR3 DNA reads TGTGCCAGCAGCTTGGTCACTCTAGCGGCCTCCTACGAGCAGTACTTC. This chain uses TRBV5-4 with TRBJ2-7, with 7 bases identical to TRBD2. Germline V gene data show CDR1 as SGHNT and CDR2 as YYREEE (reference sequence). This CDR3 comprises 16 residues. The V and J ends lost 0 bases and 0 bases, in that order; junction bases with no gene match: 6. Complete variable domain (other parts from reference TRBV5-4 and TRBJ2-7): ETGVTQSPTHLIKTRGQQVTLRCSSQSGHNTVSWYQQALGQGPQFIFQYYREEENGRGNFPPRFSGLQFPNYSSELNVNALELDDSALYLCASSLVTLAASYEQYFGPGTRLTVT.